Only a few counts were recorded for the clone carrying this T cell receptor (beta chain). Because the CDR3's place on the DNA is in doubt, the DNA is left out and the CDR3 is given as listed by TCRdb. Noted time point: after trial treatment. Treatment specified: LDRT plus nivolumab, ipilimumab, low-dose cyclophosphamide and aspirin (RACIN trial). Nivolumab, ipilimumab, aspirin, low-dose cyclophosphamide and low-dose radiotherapy were all administered to the donors. Patients qualified if they had advanced solid tumors that lacked tumor-infiltrating lymphocytes. Termini included, the CDR3 measures 18 amino acids. Germline lookup yields CDR1 MNHNS and CDR2 SASEGT. The entry originates in a study of low-dose radiotherapy and immunotherapy resistance in tumors. The overall study: Intravenous cyclophosphamide 200 mg/m2 was given every two weeks, one day before radiation and immunotherapy. Patients took aspirin 300 mg by mouth once daily. This continued for four cycles, starting on cycle 1 day 1.

With TRAV- and TRBV-specific primers, first-strand cDNA was made, covering the alpha and beta chains. Amplification of TCRs used a constant-region primer and V-primer adapter for around 19 PCR cycles. Each CDR3 protein gets one entry after TCRdb re-called the reads with MiXCR. The data show 100,000 or so distinct CDR3 sequences, with less than 25% seen just once and about 4% held by the top ten. The origin of this receptor is a male donor with prostate cancer. This rearrangement joins TRBV6-1 to TRBJ2-2; the tabulated D call, TRBD1, remains unverified against the DNA. The sample was PBMCs, taken after low-dose radiotherapy plus immunotherapy. CDR3 protein: CASSRPTWGGGDGELFFF.